The entry below gives a single T cell receptor (beta chain) sequence along with its context. The RNA input was about 0.45 to 1 ug, and it was reverse transcribed with random hexamers. TCRdb used MiXCR to reprocess the immunoSEQ multiplex PCR reads, holding one entry per CDR3 protein. The sample includes about 400,000 distinct CDR3 sequences, around 85% of them seen just once. These data come from a study of CD8 T cells in Susac syndrome. From blood CD8+ and CD4+ T cells, the TCR beta chain was sequenced. Each multiple sclerosis control was a treatment-naive patient with relapsing-remitting disease that was either stable or active. Negative isolation was used for CD8+ and CD4+ T cells and FACS enrichment for TEMRA cells. The V end lost 4 bases, the J end lost 5 bases, and 6 bases lay between the germline ends. The length of the CDR3 is 11 residues. Germline V gene data show CDR1 as MNHEY and CDR2 as SVGAGI.

The sample consisted of CD8+ T cells from PBMCs. This clonotype was sampled from a human donor with multiple sclerosis. The J gene is TRBJ2-7, the V gene TRBV6-5; D remains ambiguous. The DNA of the CDR3 is TGTGCCAGCAGTTCTCTCCACGAGCAGTACTTC. Translated: CASSSLHEQYF.